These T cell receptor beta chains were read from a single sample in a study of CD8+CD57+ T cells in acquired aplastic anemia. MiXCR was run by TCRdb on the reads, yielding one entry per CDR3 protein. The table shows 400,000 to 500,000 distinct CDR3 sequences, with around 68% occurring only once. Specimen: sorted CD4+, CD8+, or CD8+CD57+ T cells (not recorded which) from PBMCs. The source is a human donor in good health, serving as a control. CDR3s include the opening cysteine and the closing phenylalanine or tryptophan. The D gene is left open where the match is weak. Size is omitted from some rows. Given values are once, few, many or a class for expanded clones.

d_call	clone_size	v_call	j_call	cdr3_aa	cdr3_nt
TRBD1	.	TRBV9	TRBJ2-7	CASSASGTGTYEQYF	TGTGCCAGCAGCGCGTCCGGGACAGGGACCTACGAGCAGTACTTC
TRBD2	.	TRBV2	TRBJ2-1	CARGLAGAPEQFF	TGTGCTAGAGGCCTAGCGGGGGCACCTGAGCAGTTCTTC
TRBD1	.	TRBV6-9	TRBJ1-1	CASSDRGGWGDTEAFF	TGTGCCAGCAGTGACAGGGGTGGATGGGGCGACACTGAAGCTTTCTTT
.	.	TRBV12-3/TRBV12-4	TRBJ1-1	CASTTSRGTEAFF	TGTGCCAGCACCACCTCCAGGGGCACTGAAGCTTTCTTT
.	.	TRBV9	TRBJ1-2	CASSVGQTNGYTF	TGTGCCAGCAGCGTGGGACAAACGAACGGCTACACCTTC
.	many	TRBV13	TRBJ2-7	CASSTGQTYEQYF	TGTGCCAGCAGCACCGGACAGACCTACGAGCAGTACTTC
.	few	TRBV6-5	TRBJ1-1	CASRDDGGRVNTEAFF	TGTGCCAGCAGAGACGACGGGGGGAGGGTGAACACTGAAGCTTTCTTT
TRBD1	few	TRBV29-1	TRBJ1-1	CSVGRTGEEAFF	TGCAGCGTTGGAAGGACAGGGGAAGAAGCTTTCTTT
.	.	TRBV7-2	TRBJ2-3	CASSRRGDITTDSQYF	TGTGCCAGCAGCCGCCGGGGGGACATCACCACAGATTCGCAGTATTTT
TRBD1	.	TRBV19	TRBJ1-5	CATGQGQDQLQHF	TGTGCCACAGGACAGGGACAAGATCAGCTCCAGCATTTT
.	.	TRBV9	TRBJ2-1	CASSGRGRNEQFF	TGTGCCAGCAGCGGTAGGGGCAGAAATGAGCAGTTCTTC
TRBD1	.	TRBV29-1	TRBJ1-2	CSVDRGAGYGYTF	TGCAGCGTCGACAGGGGTGCTGGCTATGGCTACACCTTC
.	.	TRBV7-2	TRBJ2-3	CASSLWGGAGDTQYF	TGTGCCAGCAGCTTGTGGGGGGGGGCTGGAGATACGCAGTATTTT
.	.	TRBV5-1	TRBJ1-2	CASSLLSRRDGYTF	TGCGCCAGCAGCTTGTTAAGCAGGAGGGATGGCTACACCTTC
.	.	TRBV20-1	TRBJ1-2	CSARGDGYTF	TGCAGTGCTAGAGGGGATGGCTACACCTTC
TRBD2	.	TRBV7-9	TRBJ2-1	CSSLVGEGTQFF	TGTTCCAGCCTCGTGGGGGAGGGCACCCAGTTCTTC
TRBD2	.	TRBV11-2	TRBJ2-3	CASSPFGAGGPDTQYF	TGTGCCAGCAGCCCCTTTGGGGCGGGGGGCCCAGATACGCAGTATTTT
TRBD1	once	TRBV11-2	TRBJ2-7	CASSYHRGSPYPNEQYF	TGTGCCAGCAGCTACCACAGGGGGAGCCCCTATCCGAACGAGCAGTACTTC
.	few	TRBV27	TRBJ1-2	CASSLGADNYGYTF	TGTGCCAGCAGTTTAGGGGCGGATAACTATGGCTACACCTTC
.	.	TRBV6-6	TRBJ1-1	CASRIGPNTEAFF	TGTGCCAGCAGAATAGGTCCGAACACTGAAGCTTTCTTT
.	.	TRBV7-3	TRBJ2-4	CASSSLKATDTQYF	TGTGCCAGCAGCTCCCTCAAGGCCACAGACACTCAGTACTTC
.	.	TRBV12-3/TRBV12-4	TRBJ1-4	CASSARQPTNEKLFF	TGTGCCAGCAGTGCTAGACAGCCAACTAATGAAAAACTGTTTTTT
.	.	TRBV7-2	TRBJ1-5	CASSTNGIRETQYF	TGTGCCAGCAGCACTAACGGGATAAGAGAGACCCAGTACTTT
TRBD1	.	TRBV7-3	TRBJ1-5	CASSLAGGQELSNQPQHF	TGTGCCAGCAGCTTAGCGGGGGGACAGGAACTTAGCAATCAGCCCCAGCATTTT
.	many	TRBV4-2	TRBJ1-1	CASSPYPFSKNTEAFF	TGTGCCAGCAGCCCTTACCCCTTTTCCAAGAACACTGAAGCTTTCTTT
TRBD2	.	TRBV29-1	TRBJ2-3	CSVDLGLAGSGTQYF	TGCAGCGTTGACCTAGGACTAGCGGGATCTGGTACGCAGTATTTT
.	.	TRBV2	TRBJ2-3	CASSETNNEQYF	TGTGCCAGCAGTGAAACCAACAATGAGCAGTATTTT
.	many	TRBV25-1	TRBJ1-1	CASSEYGVNTEAFF	TGTGCCAGCAGTGAATATGGGGTAAACACTGAAGCTTTCTTT
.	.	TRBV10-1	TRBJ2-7	CASSERPYEQYF	TGCGCCAGCAGTGAGCGGCCCTACGAGCAGTACTTC
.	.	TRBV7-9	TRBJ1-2	CASSPLAGTGYTF	TGTGCCAGCAGTCCCTTGGCGGGGACTGGCTACACCTTC
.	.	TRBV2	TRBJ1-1	CASRRLGLMVALF	TGTGCCAGCAGGCGGCTGGGGTTGATGGTAGCTCTCTTT
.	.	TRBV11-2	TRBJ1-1	CASSYGVEQKPQDFF	TGTGCCAGCAGCTACGGAGTGGAACAGAAGCCTCAAGATTTCTTT
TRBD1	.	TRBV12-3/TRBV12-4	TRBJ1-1	CASSFSGQAGSTEAFF	TGTGCCAGCAGTTTTTCGGGACAGGCGGGCAGCACTGAAGCTTTCTTT
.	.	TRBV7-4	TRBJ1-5	CASSQGWGTDTQHF	TGCGCCAGCAGCCAAGGGTGGGGCACAGATACGCAGCATTTT
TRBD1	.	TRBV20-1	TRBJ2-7	CSANGQGYPYEQYF	TGCAGTGCTAACGGACAGGGCTATCCCTACGAGCAGTACTTC
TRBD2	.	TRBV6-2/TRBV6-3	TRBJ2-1	CASSYVAGGLHNEQFF	TGTGCCAGCAGTTACGTAGCGGGGGGGCTCCACAATGAGCAGTTCTTC
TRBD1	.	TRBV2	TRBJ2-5	CASSWGQVVNQPQYF	TGTGCCAGCAGCTGGGGACAGGTTGTCAATCAGCCCCAGTACTTC
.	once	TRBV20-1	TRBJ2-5	CSASGPLAGETQYF	TGCAGTGCTAGCGGCCCACTAGCCGGGGAGACCCAGTACTTC
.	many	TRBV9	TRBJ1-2	CASSAARSNYGYTF	TGTGCCAGCAGCGCTGCCAGATCCAACTATGGCTACACCTTC
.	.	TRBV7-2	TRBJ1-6	CASTAHGENSPLHF	TGTGCCAGCACCGCACACGGGGAGAATTCTCCCCTCCACTTT
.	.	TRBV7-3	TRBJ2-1	CASSAQGAGDEQFF	TGTGCCAGCAGCGCCCAAGGGGCAGGGGATGAGCAGTTCTTC
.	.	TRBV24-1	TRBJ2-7	CATRVRGNQYF	TGTGCCACCAGAGTACGAGGGAACCAGTACTTC
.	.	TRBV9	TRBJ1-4	CASSEKGQNTDMLF	TGTGCCAGCAGCGAAAAAGGACAGAACACAGATATGCTTTTT
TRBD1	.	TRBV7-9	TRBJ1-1	CASSLARGHTEAFF	TGTGCCAGCAGCTTAGCCAGGGGGCACACTGAAGCTTTCTTT
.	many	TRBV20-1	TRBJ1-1	CSASPQGETEAFF	TGCAGTGCTAGTCCACAGGGAGAAACTGAAGCTTTCTTT
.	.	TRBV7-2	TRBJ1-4	CASSLGRGGGRNEKLFF	TGTGCCAGCAGCTTAGGAAGGGGCGGGGGGCGGAATGAAAAACTGTTTTTT
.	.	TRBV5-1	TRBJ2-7	CASSLARSTSYF	TGCGCCAGCAGCTTGGCCCGTTCAACGTCGTACTTC
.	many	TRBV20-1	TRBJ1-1	CSTRARMVPNTEAFF	TGCAGTACTAGAGCACGAATGGTTCCGAACACTGAAGCTTTCTTT
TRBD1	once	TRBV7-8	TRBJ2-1	CASTNTGGSGQCF	TGTGCCAGCACCAACACAGGGGGCAGTGGGCAGTGCTTC
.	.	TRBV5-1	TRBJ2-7	CASSLGPDSYEQYF	TGCGCCAGCAGCTTGGGACCCGATTCCTACGAGCAGTACTTC